Below, 26 T cell receptor beta chains from the same sample are listed, as sequenced in a study of blood T cell repertoires in COVID-19. Produced via immunoSEQ multiplex PCR; TCRdb's table is partial and in-frame only. The sample lists fewer than 500,000 clones; around 84% were seen once. Sequenced input: peripheral blood. The receptors originated from a human donor with acute or convalescent COVID-19. The donor label of this sample is uncertain.

A word on this clone: The sample contains more than one DNA sequence encoding this CDR3. The chain joins TRBV5-6 to TRBJ1-5, with D uncertain. From germline, CDR1 is SGHDT and CDR2 YYEEEE. The CDR3 is 15 amino acids. V shed 2 bases and J shed 2 bases, with 11 bases lying between them. CDR3 amino acids: CASSLRGLGNQPQHF. For the CDR3, the DNA is TGTGCCAGCAGCTTACGGGGATTGGGCAATCAGCCCCAGCATTTT.

V gene TRBV5-1 combines with J gene TRBJ2-1; 7 nucleotides align to TRBD2. Trimming removed 7 bases from V and 3 bases from J; junction bases left unmatched: 7. Germline V gene data show CDR1 as SGHRS and CDR2 as YFSETQ. CDR3 size: 14 residues. The CDR3 DNA sequence: TGCGCCAGCGGAATAACGGGGGGCTACAATGAGCAGTTCTTC. Amino acid sequence: CASGITGGYNEQFF.

The chain combines TRBV4-2 with TRBJ1-5; TRBD1 matches 9 bases. V dropped 2 bases and J dropped 7; count of bases not matched to a gene: 6. The CDR3 covers 15 residues. Per germline, CDR1 LGHNA and CDR2 YNFKEQ. The CDR3 sequence: CASSQTGGNGQPQHF. Here the CDR3 DNA reads TGTGCCAGCAGCCAAACAGGGGGCAATGGGCAGCCCCAGCATTTT.

The V call is TRBV18, the J call TRBJ2-5; D is unresolved. This CDR3 has 12 residues. Germline V gene lookup returns CDR1 KGHSH and CDR2 LQKENI. Trimming left V 4 bases short and J 2 bases short, with 5 bases between. The CDR3 is CASSRQQETQYF. The DNA of the CDR3 is TGTGCCAGCTCACGTCAACAAGAGACCCAGTACTTC.

On this clone: Other DNA variants within this sample encode the same CDR3. The rearrangement uses TRBV30 and TRBJ2-1; D gene uncertain. The CDR3 loop spans 13 amino acids. Trimming took 2 bases from V and 8 from J, leaving 13 bases between them. Germline V gene data show CDR1 as GTSNPN and CDR2 as SVGIG (reference sequence). CDR3 residues: CAWSSRLRHEQFF. CDR3 DNA: TGTGCCTGGAGTTCGCGGTTGCGCCATGAGCAGTTCTTC. Using reference TRBV30 and TRBJ2-1 for the parts outside the CDR3, the full variable domain is SQTIHQWPATLVQPVGSPLSLECTVEGTSNPNLYWYRQAAGRGLQLLFYSVGIGQISSEVPQNLSASRPQDRQFILSSKKLLLSDSGFYLCAWSSRLRHEQFFGPGTRLTVL.

In DNA form, the CDR3 reads TGTGCCAGCAGCCCCTACCAAGAGACCCAGTACTTC. It translates to CASSPYQETQYF. The chain combines TRBV3-1 (or the pseudogene TRBV3-2) with TRBJ2-5, with D uncertain. The CDR3 is made up of 12 amino acids. Trimming stripped 4 bases from V and 0 bases from J, with 3 bases between. Germline loops: CDR1 LGHDT, CDR2 YNNKEL (reference sequence).

The rearrangement uses TRBV27 and TRBJ2-1, with 7 bases aligning to TRBD2. The CDR3 loop spans 15 amino acids. Germline V CDR1 and CDR2: MNHEY, SMNVEV (reference sequence). V shed 4 bases and J 5 bases; nucleotides not matched to a gene: 8. CDR3 in amino acids: CASSWSSGLHNEQFF. CDR3 nucleotide sequence: TGTGCCAGCAGTTGGAGCTCGGGACTACACAATGAGCAGTTCTTC.

The chain couples TRBV3-1 (or the pseudogene TRBV3-2) to TRBJ1-6; D is unclear. The CDR3 has 15 residues. Germline lookup yields CDR1 LGHDT and CDR2 YNNKEL (reference sequence). V was pared by 4 bases and J by 7 bases, with 14 bases between. CDR3 protein: CASSRVGRRNSPLHF. The DNA of the CDR3 is TGTGCCAGCAGCCGGGTCGGACGGAGGAATTCACCCCTCCACTTT.

This chain uses TRBV7-8 with TRBJ1-6; 8 bases align to TRBD1. The CDR3 loop spans 16 amino acids. J lost 6 bases, V lost 1 base, and 5 bases had no gene match. Germline V gene sequence: CDR1 SGHVS, CDR2 FQNEAQ. CDR3 in DNA: TGTGCCAGCAGCTTAGAATTACAGGGGGTTAATTCACCCCTCCACTTT. Residues: CASSLELQGVNSPLHF.

The chain combines TRBV19 with TRBJ1-1, with 9 bases that match TRBD1. CDR1 and CDR2 from the germline V gene are LNHDA and SQIVND (reference sequence). Losses at the gene ends were 8 bases for V and 4 bases for J; bases not matched to a gene: 14. The CDR3 extends over 16 amino acids. The DNA of the CDR3 is TGTGCCAGTTTCAAAAGGGACAGGGTACAGGGCACTGAAGCTTTCTTT. Protein: CASFKRDRVQGTEAFF.

This clone was recorded only once. The genes are TRBV29-1 and TRBJ2-7, with a possible D match to TRBD1 (7 bases). The germline CDR1 and CDR2 sequences are SQVTM and ANQGSEA. The CDR3 has 14 residues. V dropped 7 bases and J dropped 2 bases, with 18 bases sitting between them. In DNA form, the CDR3 reads TGCAGCGCCGGAGGGGGCCGTAGTACCTACGAGCAGTACTTC. Amino acids: CSAGGGRSTYEQYF.

The rearrangement links TRBV5-1 to TRBJ2-7, with TRBD2 identical over 7 bases. Germline V gives CDR1 SGHRS, CDR2 YFSETQ. J was trimmed by 4 bases and V by 4 bases; bases with no gene match: 5. This CDR3 comprises 13 residues. CDR3 sequence reads: CASSGGGGYEQYF. DNA for the CDR3: TGCGCCAGCAGCGGCGGGGGAGGGTACGAGCAGTACTTC.

This clone was recorded only once. The chain has TRBV14 and TRBJ1-2, with a tentative D call TRBD1 (5 bases). Germline V gene lookup returns CDR1 SGHDN and CDR2 FVKESK. This CDR3 is built from 13 residues. V was shortened by 3 bases and J by 8 bases, with 13 bases between the two germline ends. For the CDR3, the DNA is TGTGCCAGCAGCCATCCAGGGCCGAGAGGCTACACCTTC. Protein: CASSHPGPRGYTF.

This clone came up a few times. This chain's CDR3 is CASSSQGQGESAFF. The CDR3 DNA reads as TGTGCCAGCTCATCTCAGGGACAGGGGGAGTCGGCTTTCTTT. The J gene is TRBJ1-1, the V gene TRBV18, with 11 nucleotides matching TRBD1. The CDR3 has 14 amino acids. Germline trimming cut 5 bases from V and 11 bases from J; bases unmatched to any gene: 10. Germline CDR1 is KGHSH and CDR2 is LQKENI.

The J gene is TRBJ1-2, the V gene TRBV5-4, with D unresolved. The V gene's germline CDR1 is SGHNT and CDR2 YYREEE (reference sequence). The CDR3 contains 11 residues. V was pared by 3 bases and J by 6 bases, with 6 bases between. DNA of the CDR3: TGTGCCAGCAGCTCCAACAATGGCTACACCTTC. This codes for CASSSNNGYTF.

This clone was seen more than once but under ten times. The rearrangement joins TRBV11-2 to TRBJ2-1; 14 positions agree with TRBD2. The CDR3 contains 18 residues. CDR1 and CDR2 from the germline V gene are SGHAT and FQNNGV. V lost 4 bases, J lost 7 bases, and 12 bases stayed unmatched. The CDR3 DNA reads as TGTGCCAGCAGCTCGGGACTAGCGGGAGCAAACCCCCTAAATGAGCAGTTCTTC. Translating it yields CASSSGLAGANPLNEQFF.

This clone came up a few times. The chain uses TRBV5-1 and TRBJ2-3, with D hard to call. The germline V gene encodes CDR1 SGHRS and CDR2 YFSETQ. This CDR3 is built from 15 residues. The V and J ends lost 2 bases and 4 bases respectively, with 14 bases between them. CDR3 in DNA: TGCGCCAGCAGCTTTCCTGCTTCGACTGCAGATACGCAGTATTTT. Translating gives CASSFPASTADTQYF.

The rearrangement uses TRBV7-9 and TRBJ1-2; TRBD1 matches 8 bases. The CDR3 spans 15 residues. Germline V gives CDR1 SEHNR, CDR2 FQNEAQ (reference sequence). V was pared by 5 bases and J by 3 bases, with 8 bases of the junction left unmatched. CDR3: CASSPRQGMDYGYTF. CDR3 coding DNA: TGTGCCAGCAGCCCGAGACAGGGGATGGACTATGGCTACACCTTC. The full variable domain, its missing parts supplied by reference TRBV7-9 and TRBJ1-2, is DTGVSQNPRHKITKRGQNVTFRCDPISEHNRLYWYRQTLGQGPEFLTYFQNEAQLEKSRLLSDRFSAERPKGSFSTLEIQRTEQGDSAMYLCASSPRQGMDYGYTFGSGTRLTVV.

This clone was detected a few times. The chain couples TRBV2 to TRBJ1-5; D perhaps matches TRBD1 (6 bases). The CDR3 spans 12 residues. The V end lost 6 bases, the J end lost 11 bases, and 14 bases lay between the germline ends. The germline V gene encodes CDR1 SNHLY and CDR2 FYNNEI. This CDR3 reads CASSAQGKAQHF. CDR3 nucleotide sequence: TGTGCCAGCAGCGCACAGGGAAAAGCCCAGCATTTT.

The chain recombines TRBV27 with TRBJ2-6; maybe TRBD2 (5 bases). The CDR3 sequence is 15 residues long. V lost 3 bases to trimming and J lost 2 bases, with 8 bases between them. Germline CDR1 MNHEY, CDR2 SMNVEV (reference sequence). This CDR3 reads CASSLRVAGANVLTF. The DNA for the CDR3 is TGTGCCAGCAGTTTGAGGGTGGCTGGGGCCAACGTCCTGACTTTC.

This chain connects TRBV3-1 (or the pseudogene TRBV3-2) to TRBJ2-2; TRBD2 matches at 14 bases. The V and J ends lost 0 bases and 5 bases, in that order; junction bases with no gene match: 2. CDR1 and CDR2 from the germline V gene are LGHDT and YNNKEL (reference sequence). CDR3 length: 17 residues. The CDR3 spells CASSQDRLAGGTGELFF. Written as DNA, the CDR3 is TGTGCCAGCAGCCAAGACAGACTAGCGGGGGGGACCGGGGAGCTGTTTTTT.

This chain connects TRBV7-2 to TRBJ1-1, with D maybe TRBD1 (5 bases). Trimming stripped 4 bases from V and 8 bases from J, with 11 bases between. The CDR3 is made up of 12 amino acids. Looked up from germline, CDR1 is SGHTA and CDR2 is FQGNSA. CDR3 sequence reads: CASSSNRLEAFF. The CDR3 DNA reads TGTGCCAGCAGCTCCAACAGGCTGGAAGCTTTCTTT.

The J gene is TRBJ1-5, the V gene TRBV6-5; 7 nucleotides line up with TRBD1. Trimming took 4 bases from V and 2 from J; bases not matched to a gene: 5. The CDR3 covers 15 residues. Germline lookup yields CDR1 MNHEY and CDR2 SVGAGI. Written as DNA, the CDR3 is TGTGCCAGCAGTTTAGACAGGGCGGGCAATCAGCCCCAGCATTTT. This gives the protein CASSLDRAGNQPQHF.

The V call is TRBV20-1, the J call TRBJ2-2; no reliable D call. Trimming took 3 bases from V and 3 from J, leaving 8 bases between them. Germline loops: CDR1 DFQATT, CDR2 SNEGSKA (reference sequence). This CDR3 is built from 13 residues. For the CDR3, the DNA is TGCAGTGCTAGTGTCACGGACACCGGGGAGCTGTTTTTT. The encoded protein is CSASVTDTGELFF.

J is TRBJ2-6 and V is TRBV19, with 9 bases identical to TRBD1. The V segment lost 3 bases and the J segment 2 bases; nucleotides outside the gene matches: 8. CDR3 size: 18 residues. Germline V gives CDR1 LNHDA, CDR2 SQIVND (reference sequence). The DNA of the CDR3 is TGTGCCAGTAGTATTTTGCGACAGGGGGGAACTGGGGCCAACGTCCTGACTTTC. As protein: CASSILRQGGTGANVLTF.

The V call is TRBV5-4, the J call TRBJ2-7, with 8 bases matching TRBD1. V shed 3 bases, J shed 4 bases, and the junction held 12 bases outside the gene matches. The V gene's germline CDR1 is SGHNT and CDR2 YYREEE (reference sequence). The CDR3 is 16 residues long. The CDR3 loop is CASSSRTGLSRYEQYF. The CDR3 DNA follows: TGTGCCAGCAGCTCCCGGACAGGGCTCTCGAGGTACGAGCAGTACTTC.